The sample holds one count of the clone carrying this T cell receptor beta chain. Its antigen is undetermined. The entry originates in a study of T cell responses to AZD1222 COVID-19 vaccine. Overall study findings and caveats: Sampling captured repertoires only after the peak T cell response. Most donors were white British and more were female, and clonal diversity was possibly underestimated.

The CDR3 runs to 15 residues. The V gene end was trimmed by 0 bases and the J gene end by 4 bases; junction bases not matched to a gene: 4. Germline-derived CDR1 and CDR2 are SGHRS and YFSETQ. Libraries were prepared by immunoSEQ multiplex PCR; TCRdb keeps only in-frame clonotypes and omits some of them. The sample has 130,000 to 150,000 clones; 75% to 85% are singletons. The material was peripheral blood, obtained on day 0 of MenACWY control vaccination. The receptor was isolated from an adult in good health. This sequence joins TRBV5-1 and TRBJ2-4; 7 bases are a match to TRBD2. The CDR3 bases are TGCGCCAGCAGCTTGGAACTAGCGTCTAAAAACATTCAGTACTTC. Amino acid sequence: CASSLELASKNIQYF.